This TCR beta chain was identified during a study of T cells in women clearing cervical HPV infection (dated by TCRdb to 2017 to 2018). Looking at the study overall: Cases were 20 to 25 women with histologically confirmed HPV16-related CIN3 or worse, including 2 invasive cancers. The 20 to 25 controls were women who cleared a single incident HPV16 infection within 12 months without developing precancer or cancer. Blood from cases was collected at the visit at which the lesion was first identified, whereas blood from controls was collected once infection was no longer detected. Among cases, blood sampling occurred a median of about 150 days after lesion detection, with an interquartile range of roughly 90 to 200 days. Since HLA typing was available for only a few women, HLA type could not be ruled out as a confounder. An exploratory proof-of-principle case-control study, nested within the Guanacaste HPV Natural History Study in Costa Rica, was conducted to compare TCR repertoires across cervical HPV16 outcomes. Cases and controls were matched on age within five years and on year of sample collection. Median age was about 32 years in cases versus 38 in controls, and baseline characteristics did not differ significantly. In the parent cohort, some 10,000 women aged 18 or older were enrolled in Guanacaste, Costa Rica, during about 1993 to 1994 and then followed for under nine years. Five blinded duplicates per group were added as quality controls, giving approximately 60 samples: around 50 participants and approximately ten replicates. Summary of the overall study and its limitations: The cross-sectional design could not show whether associations preceded infection or resulted from it; effector/memory subsets and HPV-specific T cells were not isolated. TRBV6-7 relative abundance was lower in cases than in controls (roughly 0.11% versus 0.16%; Bonferroni P = 0.0008). Random forest classifiers combining richness and V gene abundances distinguished cases from controls with an estimated AUC of roughly 0.8. TCR repertoire richness was significantly higher in CIN3+ cases than in controls across sequencing depths, while evenness did not differ. Because the number of T cells in each sample was unknown, differences in richness could reflect differing T-cell content rather than repertoire biology.

The immunoSEQ assay used multiplex PCR to amplify TCR beta CDR3 regions from an average of roughly 1,200 ng of genomic DNA per sample. Primer bias was corrected in the assay by using a complete synthetic TCR repertoire to establish an amplification baseline. The amplicons were sequenced using the Illumina platform. The study's own analysis went as follows. Error correction of the sequences involved clustering with frequency ratios plus a modified nearest-neighbor algorithm, after which the sequences were analyzed in the immunoSEQ Analyzer using IMGT gene definitions. At each rarefaction depth, TCR richness and evenness were averaged across 20 rarefaction repeats, and samples with fewer sequences than that depth were excluded. Relative abundances of V, D and J genes were compared between groups using Wilcoxon rank sum tests, with FDR correction applied. In the blinded duplicates, the intraclass correlation was approximately 96% for TCR richness and averaged around 80% across 55 to 75 gene segments. In TCRdb, the immuneACCESS table is reduced to in-frame sequences with V and J assigned. These tables do not hold every clone; where another copy was compared, an unresolved V gene accounts for under half, and the others remain unexplained. V and J calls and clone size follow that table, whereas D and trimming were derived from the DNA. This sample's table carries roughly 35,000 clones. The top ten clonotypes cover approximately 1.5% of the sample.

The CDR3 numbers 14 residues from cysteine through phenylalanine. The DNA has 33 bases, all within the CDR3, and is read from base 1. CDR1 MNHEY and CDR2 SVGEGT were looked up in the germline V gene. Every participant had a single incident cervical HPV16 infection, and women with prevalent HPV16 infections were excluded. Cervical HPV DNA was detected with MY09/MY11 PCR, and genotyping was done with dot-blot hybridization. About 14 mL of heparinized blood were centrifuged, and the buffy coat was split into aliquots, frozen at -30 degrees C, and then kept at -80 degrees C. Genomic DNA was extracted from buffy coat specimens using QIAGEN kits. Concerning this clone: Its antigen remains unidentified. One end of the junction varies from germline; a read error may be responsible. The read comes to an end 3 residues before the CDR3 does, leaving the germline J gene to fill in the end. The same CDR3 can be traced to other DNA sequences in this sample.

This TCR was sampled from a woman between 18 and 69 years old with a cervical HPV16 infection that either progressed to CIN3+ or cleared (not recorded which). Rearrangement joined TRBV6-2 or TRBV6-3 to TRBJ1-3, with the D segment identity uncertain. Material: blood buffy coat. The CDR3 DNA, read in part, is TGTGCCAGCAGTTATGACGGGTCTGGAAACACT. Translated, this is CASSYDGSGNT. The entire CDR3 protein is CASSYDGSGNTIYF.